What follows describes a single TCR beta chain. Its antigen specificity is not known. No base quality information exists; no much larger clone differs at one position. This sample is drawn from a study of T cells in Graves' hyperthyroidism and ophthalmopathy (dated by TCRdb to between 2017 and 2020). Regarding the study in general: Peripheral blood samples were taken at the time of initial diagnosis, prior to any treatment. To identify TCR V-J signatures that set the groups apart, the researchers used a discovery cohort of 100 patients, made up of 43 with Graves' ophthalmopathy and 55 to 65 with stable Graves' hyperthyroidism. An independent validation cohort of fewer than 20 hyperthyroidism patients and more than 15 patients who later progressed to ophthalmopathy tested prospective prediction of ophthalmopathy. The 75 to 100 discovery patients were divided at random into training and test sets in a 7:3 ratio. In several Graves' hyperthyroidism patients, the study also compared T-cell repertoires from thyroid tissue with T-cell repertoires from blood. After sampling, hyperthyroidism patients received methimazole starting at 30 mg daily, and ophthalmopathy patients received high-dose intravenous methylprednisolone. According to the paper, TCR Vbeta CDR3 sequencing was carried out on 135 peripheral blood samples, which came from fewer than 50 ophthalmopathy, approximately 78 hyperthyroidism and some 17 progressor patients. General study outcomes and caveats: No statistical method was used to fix the sample size in advance, and group allocation was not hidden from the investigators. Most expanded thyroid clonotypes (frequency above 0.001) were also detected in blood, a finding suggesting that blood repertoires may reflect thyroid immune responses. During validation, the model predicted progression to ophthalmopathy a median of around 7 months ahead of onset, with around 70% sensitivity and 72% to 85% specificity. A model built on a 13 V-J signature distinguished ophthalmopathy from stable hyperthyroidism, reaching around 90% sensitivity and around 81% specificity in cross-validation and 80%/75% in testing.

Hyperthyroidism patients were aged 18 to 65 years and newly diagnosed, with disease duration of less than 2 months. Patients with uncontrolled infections, other autoimmune diseases, pregnancy or lactation were excluded. Diagnoses were based on clinical symptoms, serum thyroxine and TRAb, thyroid ultrasound and orbital computed tomography. Blood from progressor patients was collected at the time of first diagnosis with hyperthyroidism, before any ophthalmopathy symptoms had appeared. PBMCs were separated from approximately 9.9 ml of fresh peripheral blood using Ficoll-Paque density gradient centrifugation. Progressor patients were defined as those initially diagnosed with Graves' hyperthyroidism in whom ophthalmopathy developed during follow-up. Total RNA was extracted using Trizol reagent, and RNA quality was assessed on an Agilent 2100 Bioanalyzer. Reading the germline V gene (reference sequence) gives CDR1 LNHDA and CDR2 SQIVND. The CDR3 covers 15 residues, taking in both the cysteine and the phenylalanine. Only the CDR3 DNA is retained, 45 bases long and in frame from the first base. Deletion took 9 bases off V and 3 bases off J, with a span of 17 bases between the germline ends.

TCR beta CDR3 regions were amplified from RNA transcripts. The first round of RT-PCR for the TCR CDR3 was performed with the HTBI primer set and the Qiagen OneStep RT-PCR kit. Libraries were constructed in a second round of multiplex PCR, after which size selection and purification were performed. Sequencing of the libraries was done on an Illumina HiSeq2000 using paired-end 100 bp reads. For the original study's pipeline: SOAPnuke was used to process the raw data, removing reads that contained adapters or uncalled bases, had a mean Phred below 15, or lacked an exact match to the constant primer or identifier. High-quality paired reads were merged with COPE v1.2.5, and unique nucleotide sequences were defined as clonotypes. Clonotypes were aligned to IMGT TRBV, TRBD and TRBJ reference segments using MiTCR v1.1. Only V-J combinations with frequency above 0.0001, covering approximately 99% of repertoires, were analysed. The TCS score was defined as the ratio of F50 (clonal expansion) to E x V (chaos), calculated using BLOSUM62-based TCRdist between CDR3 peptides within each V-J. Welch's t-statistics and random forest reduced around 520 V-J features to 13, which were used in a naive Bayes classifier (R e1071). TCRdb took the public reads, trimmed them with fastp at Q25, ran MiXCR for clone calling and kept in-frame beta chains. Rows are combined by CDR3 protein, so each entry shows the most common genes and DNA. The V and J calls and clone size come from TCRdb's table, not from the authors' own analysis. A total of roughly 500,000 distinct CDR3 sequences appear in this sample, around 13% of them only once. Clones ranked in the top ten supply roughly 5.5% of the sample.

Sequencing was done on a sample of blood. This receptor chain uses TRBV19 and TRBJ2-2; the D gene is perhaps TRBD2, from 7 matching bases. This clonotype was sampled from a woman between 25 and 40 years old with Graves' hyperthyroidism that later progressed to Graves' ophthalmopathy. The encoded CDR3 is CASREGGRDTGELFF. The DNA is as follows: TGTGCCAGCAGAGAGGGGGGGAGGGACACCGGGGAGCTGTTTTTT.